The 8 T cell receptor beta chains given below trace back to one sample, sequenced in a study of OX40 agonist ivuxolimab in advanced cancers. Assay: immunoSEQ multiplex PCR; the TCRdb copy retains only in-frame clones and omits some. The data hold about 60,000 clones, with 65% to 85% observed a single time. The sequenced sample was CD4+ or CD8+ T cells sorted from blood, obtained in a trial of the OX40 agonist ivuxolimab. Receptors were obtained from an adult with an advanced solid tumor such as melanoma, head and neck, liver or kidney cancer.

The genes are TRBV7-6 and TRBJ2-5; D is undetermined. The CDR3 is 11 residues long. CDR1 SGHVS and CDR2 FNYEAQ come from the germline V gene. V gave up 5 bases and J gave up 7 bases, with 8 bases separating them. The CDR3 loop is CASSPSGTQYF. CDR3 DNA sequence: TGTGCCAGCAGCCCCTCCGGGACCCAGTACTTC.

The rearrangement links TRBV7-2 to TRBJ1-5; D is perhaps TRBD1 (5 bases). V was pared by 2 bases and J by 3 bases, with 11 bases between. This CDR3 comprises 15 residues. From germline, CDR1 is SGHTA and CDR2 FQGNSA. CDR3 sequence: CASSLQGNTNQPQHF. The CDR3 DNA sequence: TGTGCCAGCAGCTTACAGGGCAATACCAATCAGCCCCAGCATTTT.

CDR3 in DNA: TGTGCCAGCAGCTTAGCGTCGAGCACCGGGGAGCTGTTTTTT. Translated: CASSLASSTGELFF. The rearrangement uses TRBV7-9 and TRBJ2-2, with D unresolved. Trimming removed 0 bases at V and 4 bases at J, with 6 bases between. Germline CDR1 is SEHNR and CDR2 is FQNEAQ (reference sequence). CDR3 length equals 14 residues.

The chain joins TRBV19 to TRBJ1-1; TRBD1 might be the D (6 bases). This CDR3 region has 13 residues. V was shortened by 5 bases and J by 4 bases, with 11 bases between the two germline ends. Germline V gives CDR1 LNHDA, CDR2 SQIVND (reference sequence). CDR3 amino acids: CASSPQGGTEAFF. The CDR3 coding sequence is TGTGCCAGTAGTCCCCAAGGGGGCACTGAAGCTTTCTTT.

The chain employs TRBV28 and TRBJ2-5; 7 nucleotides match TRBD2. Per the germline V gene, CDR1 is MDHEN and CDR2 is SYDVKM. The CDR3 has 15 amino acids. The ends lost 2 bases at V and 4 bases at J; junction bases unmatched: 7. CDR3 in DNA: TGTGCCAGCAGTTTACGTGGCGGGAGTTCAGAGACCCAGTACTTC. Translating it yields CASSLRGGSSETQYF.

The chain combines TRBV6-4 with TRBJ2-2; no reliable D call. V was cut by 5 bases and J by 5 bases, with 12 bases left in between. This CDR3 has 14 residues. The germline V gene has CDR1 MRHNA and CDR2 SNTAGT. The CDR3 region is CASSPPPRTGELFF. CDR3 DNA sequence: TGTGCCAGCAGTCCCCCACCGAGGACCGGGGAGCTGTTTTTT.

This clone was detected a few times. The chain couples TRBV11-1 to TRBJ1-2, with D hard to call. Germline values: CDR1 SGHAT, CDR2 FQDESV (reference sequence). The CDR3 has 14 amino acids. The ends were cut back, 5 bases at V and 6 bases at J, with 16 bases in the middle. The CDR3 coding sequence is TGTGCCAGCAGCCGGATCGACTACAAGGATGGCTACACCTTC. Its protein is CASSRIDYKDGYTF.

V is TRBV4-1 and J is TRBJ1-1; D gene ambiguous. Germline CDR1 is MGHRA and CDR2 is YSYEKL. V was cut by 0 bases and J by 10 bases, with 15 bases left in between. The CDR3 has 14 residues. The chain's CDR3 is CASSQDSGLVGAFF. CDR3 DNA: TGCGCCAGCAGCCAAGATTCGGGCCTGGTGGGAGCTTTCTTT.